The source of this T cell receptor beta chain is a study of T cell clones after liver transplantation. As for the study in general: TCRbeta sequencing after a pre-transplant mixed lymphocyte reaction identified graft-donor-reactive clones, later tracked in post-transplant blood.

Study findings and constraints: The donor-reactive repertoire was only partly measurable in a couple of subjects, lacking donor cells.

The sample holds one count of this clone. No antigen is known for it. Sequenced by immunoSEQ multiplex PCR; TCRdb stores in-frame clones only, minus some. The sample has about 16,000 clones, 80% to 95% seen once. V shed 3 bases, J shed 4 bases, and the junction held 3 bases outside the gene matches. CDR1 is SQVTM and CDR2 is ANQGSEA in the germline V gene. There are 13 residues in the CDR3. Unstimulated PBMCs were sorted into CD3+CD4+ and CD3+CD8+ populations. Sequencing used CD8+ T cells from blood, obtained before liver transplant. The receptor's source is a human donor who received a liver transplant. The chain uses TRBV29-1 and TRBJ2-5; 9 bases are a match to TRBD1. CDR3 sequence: CSVEVQGAETQYF. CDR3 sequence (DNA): TGCAGCGTTGAGGTACAGGGGGCAGAGACCCAGTACTTC.